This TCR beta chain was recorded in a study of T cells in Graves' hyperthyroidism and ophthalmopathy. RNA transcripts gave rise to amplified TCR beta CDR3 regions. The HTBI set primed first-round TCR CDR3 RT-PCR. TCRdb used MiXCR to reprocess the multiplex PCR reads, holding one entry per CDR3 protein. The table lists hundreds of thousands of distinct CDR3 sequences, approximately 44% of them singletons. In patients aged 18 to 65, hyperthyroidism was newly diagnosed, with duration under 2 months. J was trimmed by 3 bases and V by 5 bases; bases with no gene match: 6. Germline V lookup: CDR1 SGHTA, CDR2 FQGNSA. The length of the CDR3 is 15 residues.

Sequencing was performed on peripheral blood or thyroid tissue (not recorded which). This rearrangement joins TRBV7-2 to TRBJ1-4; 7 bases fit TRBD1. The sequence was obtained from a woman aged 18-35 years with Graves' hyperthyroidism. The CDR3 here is CASSPDRVANEKLFF. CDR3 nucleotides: TGTGCCAGCAGCCCTGACAGGGTAGCTAATGAAAAACTGTTTTTT. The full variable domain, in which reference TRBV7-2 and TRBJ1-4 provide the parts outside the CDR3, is GAGVSQSPSNKVTEKGKDVELRCDPISGHTALYWYRQSLGQGLEFLIYFQGNSAPDKSGLPSDRFSAERTGGSVSTLTIQRTQQEDSAVYLCASSPDRVANEKLFFGSGTQLSVL.